Below are 19 T cell receptor beta chains sequenced from a single sample in a study of blood T cell repertoires in COVID-19. Profiling relied on immunoSEQ multiplex PCR, and the TCRdb table lists in-frame clones only, not all of them. The sample consists of 200,000 or so clones, roughly four fifths of them appearing once. Sequencing input: peripheral blood. The receptors derive from a human donor with acute or convalescent COVID-19. The donor label of this sample is uncertain.

About this clone itself: This CDR3 is also generated by other DNA sequences in the sample. V usage is TRBV28 and J usage is TRBJ2-7; D ambiguous. This CDR3 comprises 13 residues. With 3 bases removed from V and 0 bases from J, the gap between germline ends came to 6 bases. Germline V gene lookup returns CDR1 MDHEN and CDR2 SYDVKM. The CDR3 DNA reads as TGTGCCAGCAGTTTTTCCAGCTCCTACGAGCAGTACTTC. It translates to CASSFSSSYEQYF.

This chain links TRBV19 with TRBJ2-1, with TRBD2 matching over 13 bases. The germline V gene has CDR1 LNHDA and CDR2 SQIVND (reference sequence). CDR3 length equals 17 residues. The trim removed 7 bases at V and 0 bases at J, leaving 6 bases unmatched. The CDR3 DNA follows: TGTGCCAGTAAAAGGACTAGCGGGGGAAGCTCCTACAATGAGCAGTTCTTC. Protein sequence: CASKRTSGGSSYNEQFF. The full variable domain, in which reference TRBV19 and TRBJ2-1 provide the parts outside the CDR3, is DGGITQSPKYLFRKEGQNVTLSCEQNLNHDAMYWYRQDPGQGLRLIYYSQIVNDFQKGDIAEGYSVSREKKESFPLTVTSAQKNPTAFYLCASKRTSGGSSYNEQFFGPGTRLTVL.

V and J are TRBV3-1 (or the pseudogene TRBV3-2) and TRBJ1-1, with D possibly TRBD1 on 5 matching bases. Germline V gives CDR1 LGHDT, CDR2 YNNKEL (reference sequence). Trimming stripped 1 base from V and 4 bases from J, with 13 bases between. The CDR3 is 15 residues long. The DNA of the CDR3 is TGTGCCAGCAGCCAAGGTCCAGGGTTGGGCACTGAAGCTTTCTTT. Encoded protein: CASSQGPGLGTEAFF.

The genes are TRBV10-3 and TRBJ1-2, with 7 bases that match TRBD1. The junction had 10 bases not matched to a gene; V was cut back by 7 bases and J by 8 bases. The CDR3 spans 13 residues. Germline CDR1 ENHRY, CDR2 SYGVKD. CDR3 DNA: TGTGCCATCACCACTGACAGGGAAGGCGGCTACACCTTC. Translating it yields CAITTDREGGYTF.

V gene TRBV7-9 combines with J gene TRBJ1-4; a weak D match, TRBD1 (6 bases). V shed 1 base and J shed 3 bases, with 9 bases lying between them. CDR3 length equals 15 residues. Germline CDR1 and CDR2: SEHNR and FQNEAQ (reference sequence). The CDR3 nucleotides are TGTGCCAGCAGCTTAGGGGACACCCCTAATGAAAAACTGTTTTTT. The encoded protein is CASSLGDTPNEKLFF.

The rearrangement joins TRBV5-1 to TRBJ2-7; TRBD2 is a possible D gene (6 bases). Germline-derived CDR1 and CDR2 are SGHRS and YFSETQ. The germline V and J ends were trimmed by 4 bases and 3 bases, with 14 bases remaining between them. This CDR3 has 14 amino acids. CDR3 DNA: TGCGCCAGCAGCCAGGATAGCGGCAACTACGAGCAGTACTTC. Translated, it gives CASSQDSGNYEQYF.

The chain recombines TRBV11-1 with TRBJ2-7, with 11 bases identical to TRBD2. The V segment lost 4 bases and the J segment 4 bases; nucleotides outside the gene matches: 3. The CDR3 is made up of 14 amino acids. From germline, CDR1 is SGHAT and CDR2 FQDESV (reference sequence). The DNA of the CDR3 is TGTGCCAGCAGCTGGACTAGCGGGCCATACGAGCAGTACTTC. It is translated as CASSWTSGPYEQYF.

V is TRBV7-6 and J is TRBJ2-1; TRBD1 might be the D (5 bases). Deletions cut 1 base from V and 2 bases from J, with 9 bases between. Germline V gives CDR1 SGHVS, CDR2 FNYEAQ. There are 15 residues in the CDR3. CDR3 sequence reads: CASSLGQGPYNEQFF. For the CDR3, the DNA is TGTGCCAGCAGCTTAGGGCAGGGCCCCTACAATGAGCAGTTCTTC. The full variable domain, in which reference TRBV7-6 and TRBJ2-1 provide the parts outside the CDR3, is GAGVSQSPRYKVTKRGQDVALRCDPISGHVSLYWYRQALGQGPEFLTYFNYEAQQDKSGLPNDRFSAERPEGSISTLTIQRTEQRDSAMYRCASSLGQGPYNEQFFGPGTRLTVL.

The chain carries TRBV5-5 and TRBJ2-3; TRBD2 might be the D (5 bases). Germline-derived CDR1 and CDR2 are SGHKS and YYEKEE (reference sequence). The CDR3 totals 12 residues. V was shortened by 4 bases and J by 6 bases, with 9 bases between the two germline ends. The CDR3 DNA follows: TGTGCCAGCAGCATTAGCGTGGATACGCAGTATTTT. Its protein product is CASSISVDTQYF.

The rearrangement uses TRBV6-2 or TRBV6-3 and TRBJ1-2; D possibly corresponds to TRBD1 (6 bases). The V gene lost 4 bases and the J gene lost 7 bases, with 22 bases spanning the gap. Germline assignment: CDR1 MNHEY and CDR2 SVGEGT. The CDR3 runs to 16 residues. CDR3 amino acids: CASSSPTGASGGGYTF. For the CDR3, the DNA is TGTGCCAGCAGTTCCCCGACAGGAGCAAGCGGGGGTGGCTACACCTTC.

The CDR3 here is CASRSNTDTQYF. The CDR3 DNA reads TGCGCCAGCAGGAGTAACACAGATACGCAGTATTTT. This chain joins TRBV5-1 and TRBJ2-3; D remains unclear. V was shortened by 5 bases and J by 2 bases, with 6 bases between the two germline ends. This CDR3 is built from 12 residues. The germline gives CDR1 SGHRS, CDR2 YFSETQ.

The V call is TRBV7-2, the J call TRBJ2-1, with 7 bases matching TRBD2. Germline CDR1 and CDR2: SGHTA and FQGNSA. V dropped 5 bases and J dropped 4; count of bases not matched to a gene: 8. CDR3 length: 15 amino acids. The CDR3 loop reads CASSPQGGIYNEQFF. Written as DNA, the CDR3 is TGTGCCAGCAGCCCCCAGGGAGGGATTTACAATGAGCAGTTCTTC.

With regard to this clone: Here the CDR3 omits its conserved ending phenylalanine or tryptophan, so a read error is the likely source. Because the CDR3's place on the DNA is in doubt, the DNA is left out and the CDR3 is given as listed by TCRdb. This chain connects TRBV30 to TRBJ2-2; the listed D gene, TRBD1, was not tested against the DNA. The CDR3 is 20 residues long, ends included. Germline V lookup: CDR1 GTSNPN, CDR2 SVGIG (reference sequence). The CDR3 reads CAWSVGQGEKGRRGAVFCLL.

The chain employs TRBV6-1 and TRBJ2-1; 7 positions match TRBD2. CDR3 length: 17 amino acids. V was clipped by 2 bases and J by 3 bases; unmatched bases: 10. In germline, CDR1 is MNHNS, CDR2 SASEGT. For the CDR3, the DNA is TGTGCCAGCAGTGAAACCCTTCTAGCGGTCGGCTACAATGAGCAGTTCTTC. It yields the protein CASSETLLAVGYNEQFF.

The J gene is TRBJ1-2, the V gene TRBV24-1; D not resolved. CDR3 length: 12 amino acids. V dropped 3 bases and J dropped 5 bases, with 6 bases sitting between them. CDR1 is KGHDR and CDR2 is SFDVKD in the germline V gene. The CDR3 here is CATSDQRYGYTF. CDR3 nucleotide sequence: TGTGCCACCAGTGATCAGCGGTATGGCTACACCTTC.

Here the CDR3 reads CSVTPDRAGEQYF. CDR3 coding DNA: TGCAGCGTTACACCGGACAGGGCTGGCGAGCAGTACTTC. The chain recombines TRBV29-1 with TRBJ2-7; 8 bases line up with TRBD1. V lost 5 bases and J lost 6; bases outside the gene matches: 9. Germline-derived CDR1 and CDR2 are SQVTM and ANQGSEA. This CDR3 spans 13 amino acids.

The DNA for the CDR3 is TGTGCCAGCAGACGAACAGGAGTTAACACCGGGGAGCTGTTTTTT. Translation: CASRRTGVNTGELFF. This chain uses TRBV5-8 with TRBJ2-2; D is possibly TRBD1 (5 bases). The CDR3 spans 15 residues. V was shortened by 5 bases and J by 2 bases, with 13 bases between the two germline ends. Germline CDR1 and CDR2: SGHTS and YDEGEE.

This chain connects TRBV28 to TRBJ1-2, with D possibly TRBD1 on 6 matching bases. Between the trimmed V and J ends, which lost 7 bases and 0 bases, there was a span of 12 bases. Germline values: CDR1 MDHEN, CDR2 SYDVKM. There are 14 residues in the CDR3. Here the CDR3 DNA reads TGTGCCAGCACCCCCGGACAGTCTAACTATGGCTACACCTTC. Its translation: CASTPGQSNYGYTF.

The V gene is TRBV7-8, the J gene TRBJ1-2; 9 bases are shared with TRBD1. The germline CDR1 and CDR2 sequences are SGHVS and FQNEAQ. V trimming: 3 bases; J trimming: 2 bases; junction bases outside the gene matches: 4. CDR3 size: 15 residues. CDR3 nucleotides: TGTGCCAGCAGCTTTTCCGGGACAGGGAACTATGGCTACACCTTC. This sequence encodes CASSFSGTGNYGYTF.